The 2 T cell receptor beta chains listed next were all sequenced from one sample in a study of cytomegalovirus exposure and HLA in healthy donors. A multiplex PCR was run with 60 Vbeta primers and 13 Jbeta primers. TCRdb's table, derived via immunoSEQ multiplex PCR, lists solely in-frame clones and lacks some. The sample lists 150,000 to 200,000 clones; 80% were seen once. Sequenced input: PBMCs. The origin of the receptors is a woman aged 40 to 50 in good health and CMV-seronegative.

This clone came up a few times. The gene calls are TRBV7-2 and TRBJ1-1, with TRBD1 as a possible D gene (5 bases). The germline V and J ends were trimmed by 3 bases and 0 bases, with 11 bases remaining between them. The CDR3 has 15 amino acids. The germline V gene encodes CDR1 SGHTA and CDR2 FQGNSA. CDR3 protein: CASSFHRSMNTEAFF. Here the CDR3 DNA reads TGTGCCAGCAGCTTCCACAGGAGCATGAACACTGAAGCTTTCTTT.

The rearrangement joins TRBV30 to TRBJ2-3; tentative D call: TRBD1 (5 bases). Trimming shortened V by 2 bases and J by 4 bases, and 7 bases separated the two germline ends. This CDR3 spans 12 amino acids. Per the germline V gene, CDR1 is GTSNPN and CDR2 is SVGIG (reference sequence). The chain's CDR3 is CAWSKGPDTQYF. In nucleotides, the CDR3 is TGTGCCTGGAGTAAGGGGCCAGATACGCAGTATTTT.